The 5 T cell receptor beta chains below all came from one sample that was sequenced in a study of tumor-infiltrating lymphocytes in primary liver carcinoma. Making TCR beta cDNA involved around 500 ng total RNA and a constant-region primer. Library construction for TCR beta comprised three nested multiplex PCR rounds performed with slightly modified ARM-PCR. TRBV1-TRBV30 forward primers paired with a C-beta reverse primer were used in the first two PCR rounds, which ran approximately 11 cycles each. TCRdb independently ran MiXCR on the multiplex PCR reads; one entry per CDR3 protein. The table has some 200,000 distinct CDR3 sequences, roughly 61% seen once. Germline DNA was also extracted, and blood RNA was taken from unsorted whole blood. Specimen: peripheral blood. The receptors were gathered from a woman aged 60-75 years with primary liver carcinoma and hepatitis B virus infection.

Notes on this clonotype: One end of the junction varies from germline; a read error may be responsible. The V gene is TRBV5-1, the J gene TRBJ1-1, with D possibly matching TRBD1 (6 bases). CDR1 and CDR2 (germline): SGHRS, YFSETQ. CDR3 length: 14 residues. DNA for the CDR3: TGCGCCAGCAGCTGGCAGACAGGCTACACTGAAGCTTACTTT. It specifies CASSWQTGYTEAYF.

As for this clonotype: One junction end disagrees with the germline gene, perhaps due to a read error. V and J are TRBV28 and TRBJ1-5; D possibly corresponds to TRBD1 (5 bases). The CDR3 runs 16 residues. Per germline, CDR1 MDHEN and CDR2 SYDVKM. The CDR3 region is CAGSWGSANSNQPQHF. The CDR3 region has the DNA TGCGCCGGCAGTTGGGGGTCGGCTAATAGCAATCAGCCCCAGCATTTT.

The gene calls are TRBV7-2 and TRBJ1-6; TRBD1 aligns across 7 bases. This CDR3 has 14 amino acids. CDR1 SGHTA and CDR2 FQGNSA come from the germline V gene. J gave up 6 bases and V 3 bases, and 2 bases lay outside the gene matches. The CDR3 is CASSFGQVNSPLHF. CDR3 bases: TGTGCCAGCAGCTTCGGACAGGTTAATTCACCCCTCCACTTT.

This chain links TRBV29-1 with TRBJ2-3, with D possibly TRBD1 on 5 matching bases. CDR1 SQVTM and CDR2 ANQGSEA come from the germline V gene. The CDR3 consists of 14 residues. V was cut by 4 bases and J by 2 bases, with 13 bases left in between. CDR3 amino acids: CSVGTWGPTDTQYF. CDR3 nucleotides: TGCAGCGTTGGTACTTGGGGCCCCACAGATACGCAGTATTTT.

This clonotype appeared a single time. This may arise from a read error, as a much more abundant clone is one base away. The chain links TRBV6-5 to TRBJ2-7, with TRBD1 matching over 7 bases. J lost 0 bases, V lost 2 bases, and 4 bases had no gene match. This CDR3 has 15 amino acids. The germline V gene encodes CDR1 MNHEY and CDR2 SVGAGI. The CDR3 DNA is TGTGCCAGCAGTTACGGCCAGGGGGTCTCCTACGAGCAGTACTTC. This translates into CASSYGQGVSYEQYF.